The clone carrying this T cell receptor (beta chain) occurred a few times. Its antigen remains unidentified. The sample comes from a study of cytomegalovirus exposure and HLA in healthy donors. Study results and limitations: Most subjects' HLA-A and HLA-B alleles were reportedly predicted from TCR beta sequences. In vitro experiments confirmed that three CMV-associated chains were specific for CMV antigens.

The CDR3 runs 14 residues. The ends were cut back, 6 bases at V and 6 bases at J, with 18 bases in the middle. The germline V gene encodes CDR1 MGHDK and CDR2 SYGVNS. This PCR relied on a set of 60 Vbeta primers and 13 Jbeta primers. Method: immunoSEQ multiplex PCR; TCRdb's copy keeps in-frame clones and lacks some. The table shows about 140,000 clones, with 70% to 90% occurring only once. Specimen: PBMCs. This TCR was sampled from a woman aged 35 to 49 in good health and CMV-seronegative. The rearrangement links TRBV25-1 to TRBJ2-7, with TRBD1 as a possible D gene (5 bases). The CDR3 DNA reads as TGTGCCAGCAGGCCGGGCAGGGTAAGTTCCGAGCAGTACTTC. It yields the protein CASRPGRVSSEQYF.